These 11 T cell receptor beta chains share one sample of origin, sequenced in a study of blood T cell repertoires in COVID-19. This table comes from immunoSEQ multiplex PCR, and its TCRdb copy is limited to in-frame clones, with some not included. There are approximately 110,000 clones in the sample; 80% to 85% occur only once, and 15% lies in the top ten. The sequenced material came from peripheral blood. The source of these receptors is a woman aged 80 or over with acute or convalescent COVID-19.

The chain carries TRBV6-5 and TRBJ1-2; TRBD1 matches at 8 bases. The length of the CDR3 is 16 residues. Germline V CDR1 and CDR2: MNHEY, SVGAGI. The J segment lost 4 bases and the V segment lost 4 bases, leaving 11 bases of the junction unmatched. Written as DNA, the CDR3 is TGTGCCAGCAGTTCCCGGGACAGGAAAGGGGCCTATGGCTACACCTTC. Translation: CASSSRDRKGAYGYTF.

V gene TRBV7-8 combines with J gene TRBJ2-7, with D perhaps TRBD1 (5 bases). Trimming took off 1 base at V and 6 bases at J, with 10 bases between the two ends. The CDR3 has 13 amino acids. Germline V gives CDR1 SGHVS, CDR2 FQNEAQ. CDR3: CASSLVQRGEQYV. The CDR3, as DNA: TGTGCCAGCAGCTTAGTGCAAAGGGGCGAGCAGTACGTC.

This clone was counted only a few times. V and J are TRBV29-1 and TRBJ2-2; 8 bases are shared with TRBD2. CDR1 is SQVTM and CDR2 is ANQGSEA in the germline V gene. The CDR3 is 15 amino acids. The ends lost 5 bases at V and 0 bases at J; junction bases unmatched: 5. The CDR3 DNA is TGCAGCGTTTTGGGTAGCGGGACGAACACCGGGGAGCTGTTTTTT. It specifies CSVLGSGTNTGELFF.

The chain combines TRBV19 with TRBJ1-3; 9 bases are a match to TRBD1. V lost 4 bases to trimming and J lost 0 bases; unmatched junction nucleotides: 4. This CDR3 comprises 16 residues. Looked up from germline, CDR1 is LNHDA and CDR2 is SQIVND (reference sequence). In nucleotides, the CDR3 is TGTGCCAGTAGTACGACAGGGGGTTTCTCTGGAAACACCATATATTTT. Amino acid sequence: CASSTTGGFSGNTIYF.

This clone turned up a few times. This chain connects TRBV15 to TRBJ1-6; D perhaps matches TRBD1 (5 bases). The CDR3 is 13 amino acids. V lost 1 base and J 10 bases, leaving 8 bases between the germline ends. The germline CDR1 and CDR2 sequences are LNHNV and YYDKDF (reference sequence). The CDR3 region is CATSRGTISPLHF. CDR3 sequence (DNA): TGTGCCACCAGCAGAGGGACAATCTCACCCCTCCACTTT.

V gene TRBV7-2 combines with J gene TRBJ2-5; TRBD2 matches at 9 bases. The CDR3 covers 17 residues. J lost 4 bases, V lost 5 bases, and 14 bases had no gene match. Germline assignment: CDR1 SGHTA and CDR2 FQGNSA. The CDR3 DNA follows: TGTGCCAGCAGCCCCTACGGGCTAGCGGGACCCCCAGAGACCCAGTACTTC. The encoded protein is CASSPYGLAGPPETQYF.

The rearrangement links TRBV6-1 to TRBJ2-1, with D maybe TRBD2 (6 bases). CDR1 is MNHNS, CDR2 SASEGT, per germline. The CDR3 is 15 residues long. V lost 1 base and J 1 base, leaving 8 bases between the germline ends. The DNA for the CDR3 is TGTGCCAGCAGTGAAGACGGGACTTCCTACAATGAGCAGTTCTTC. Translation gives CASSEDGTSYNEQFF.

The V call is TRBV6-6, the J call TRBJ1-2; TRBD1 agrees at 9 bases. Germline lookup yields CDR1 MNHNY and CDR2 SVGAGI (reference sequence). This CDR3 spans 13 amino acids. V was clipped by 7 bases and J by 4 bases; unmatched bases: 4. The CDR3, as DNA: TGTGCCAGCATTGGGACAGGGTCCTATGGCTACACCTTC. It is translated as CASIGTGSYGYTF.

This chain links TRBV27 with TRBJ1-6; D is unresolved. In germline, CDR1 is MNHEY, CDR2 SMNVEV (reference sequence). The CDR3 covers 16 residues. Trimming removed 3 bases at V and 0 bases at J, with 9 bases between. The CDR3 loop is CASSFTVRSYNSPLHF. The CDR3 nucleotides read TGTGCCAGCAGTTTTACTGTTCGCTCCTATAATTCACCCCTCCACTTT.

J is TRBJ1-5 and V is TRBV19; TRBD1 matches 8 bases. From germline, CDR1 is LNHDA and CDR2 SQIVND (reference sequence). This CDR3 has 14 residues. Unmatched junction bases numbered 6, after V lost 7 bases and J lost 4 bases. This CDR3 is CASNRQGMNQPQHF. In DNA, the CDR3 is TGTGCCAGTAACCGACAGGGGATGAATCAGCCCCAGCATTTT.

This rearrangement joins TRBV14 to TRBJ2-6; 9 bases map to TRBD1. Per germline, CDR1 SGHDN and CDR2 FVKESK. CDR3 length equals 16 residues. J was trimmed by 4 bases and V by 7 bases; bases with no gene match: 8. The CDR3 protein is CASTGQGRPGANVLTF. The CDR3 DNA sequence: TGTGCCAGCACGGGACAGGGAAGGCCCGGGGCCAACGTCCTGACTTTC. The entire variable domain, with the rest obtained from reference TRBV14 and TRBJ2-6, is as follows: EAGVTQFPSHSVIEKGQTVTLRCDPISGHDNLYWYRRVMGKEIKFLLHFVKESKQDESGMPNNRFLAERTGGTYSTLKVQPAELEDSGVYFCASTGQGRPGANVLTFGAGSRLTVL.